A single sample is the source of the 18 T cell receptor beta chains below, sequenced in a study of T cell repertoires in cytomegalovirus infection. Antigens for these TCRs are unknown. Each CDR3 protein is one row after TCRdb ran MiXCR on the reads. Of about 150,000 distinct CDR3 sequences in the sample, more than 30% are singletons; the top ten hold about 50%. The sample in question was CD8+ T cells from cultured PBMCs, obtained from culture after CMV antigen stimulation. These receptors originate from a human donor in good health (CMV status not recorded). Some clones in this sample may be carry-over from other donors' samples.

This chain connects TRBV20-1 to TRBJ2-3; TRBD1 is a possible D gene (6 bases). The CDR3 is 13 amino acids. From germline, CDR1 is DFQATT and CDR2 SNEGSKA (reference sequence). Trimming shortened V by 7 bases and J by 6 bases, and 17 bases separated the two germline ends. The CDR3 is CSGEDSNRDTQYF. Here the CDR3 DNA reads TGCAGTGGAGAGGACAGCAATCGGGATACGCAGTATTTT.

There are a few counts of this clonotype. The rearrangement joins TRBV27 to TRBJ1-5; D is uncertain. The germline V and J ends were trimmed by 11 bases and 4 bases, with 18 bases remaining between them. Germline assignment: CDR1 MNHEY and CDR2 SMNVEV (reference sequence). The CDR3 contains 14 residues. DNA of the CDR3: TGTGCCTCCGCGCTCCCTGGAGTTAATCAGCCCCAGCATTTT. Amino acids: CASALPGVNQPQHF.

For the CDR3, the DNA is TGTGCCAGCAGTGACGGGACAGCTGGGGAGCAGTACTTC. As protein: CASSDGTAGEQYF. The chain links TRBV6-4 to TRBJ2-7, with 7 bases fitting TRBD1. CDR1 and CDR2 from the germline V gene are MRHNA and SNTAGT. The CDR3 consists of 13 residues. V shed 2 bases, J shed 7 bases, and the junction held 5 bases outside the gene matches.

Details on this clonotype: The conserved phenylalanine or tryptophan is not found at the CDR3 terminus, so this likely reflects a read error. The chain combines TRBV12-3 or TRBV12-4 with TRBJ1-6; 8 nucleotides agree with TRBD1. V lost 5 bases, J lost 8 bases, and 8 bases stayed unmatched. This CDR3 has 15 residues. CDR3 region: CASSNGQGFDSPLHL. For the CDR3, the DNA is TGTGCCAGCAGTAACGGACAGGGTTTCGATTCACCCCTCCACCTT.

This clonotype appeared a few times. V is TRBV12-3 or TRBV12-4 and J is TRBJ2-3; 7 bases align to TRBD1. Trimming at V came to 4 bases and at J to 3 bases, leaving 10 bases not matched to a gene. The CDR3 extends over 16 amino acids. The CDR3 is CASSSPTGVGTDTQYF. The CDR3 DNA reads as TGTGCCAGCAGTTCCCCTACAGGGGTCGGGACAGATACGCAGTATTTT.

This chain connects TRBV6-6 to TRBJ2-7; D is undetermined. The germline V and J ends were trimmed by 8 bases and 5 bases, with 13 bases remaining between them. CDR3 length equals 12 residues. CDR1 and CDR2 (germline): MNHNY, SVGAGI (reference sequence). CDR3 nucleotide sequence: TGTGCCAGCGGGGAAAGGTCCGACGAGCAGTACTTC. Translating it yields CASGERSDEQYF.

The table lists this clonotype with a few counts. V gene TRBV11-2 combines with J gene TRBJ2-2; the D gene is possibly TRBD2 (5 bases). In germline, CDR1 is SGHAT, CDR2 FQNNGV. CDR3 length: 14 residues. Trimming shortened V by 0 bases and J by 7 bases, and 9 bases separated the two germline ends. The CDR3 region has the DNA TGTGCCAGCAGCTTAGAGGTTGCGGGCGGGGAGCTGTTTTTT. It translates to CASSLEVAGGELFF.

The V gene is TRBV12-3 or TRBV12-4, the J gene TRBJ2-3, with 9 nucleotides matching TRBD2. CDR3 length: 15 amino acids. V dropped 4 bases and J dropped 1; count of bases not matched to a gene: 3. The DNA for the CDR3 is TGTGCCAGCAGTTCTCCTAGCGGGGGCACAGATACGCAGTATTTT. This gives the protein CASSSPSGGTDTQYF.

V usage is TRBV20-1 and J usage is TRBJ2-1; D is perhaps TRBD1 (6 bases). The germline V and J ends were trimmed by 3 bases and 6 bases, with 18 bases remaining between them. This CDR3 has 15 residues. The V gene's germline CDR1 is DFQATT and CDR2 SNEGSKA (reference sequence). The CDR3 reads CSASDYRVQSNEQFF. CDR3 nucleotides: TGCAGTGCTAGTGACTACAGGGTACAATCCAATGAGCAGTTCTTC.

CDR3 in amino acids: CSADFKRSGPPDTQYF. The DNA of the CDR3 is TGCAGTGCCGACTTCAAGAGGTCAGGGCCCCCAGATACGCAGTATTTT. J is TRBJ2-3 and V is TRBV20-1, with a possible D match to TRBD1 (5 bases). The V gene lost 6 bases and the J gene lost 4 bases, with 23 bases spanning the gap. Germline values: CDR1 DFQATT, CDR2 SNEGSKA (reference sequence). This CDR3 has 16 amino acids.

This clonotype has a handful of counts. The chain combines TRBV9 with TRBJ1-1; D gene uncertain. CDR1 is SGDLS and CDR2 is YYNGEE in the germline V gene. V gave up 0 bases and J gave up 0 bases, with 6 bases separating them. This CDR3 is built from 14 residues. The CDR3 bases are TGTGCCAGCAGCGTAGGGCAAATGAACACTGAAGCTTTCTTT. As protein: CASSVGQMNTEAFF.

This clonotype was picked up one time. The CDR3 region is CASSLEATGATGELFF. The CDR3, as DNA: TGTGCCAGCAGCTTAGAAGCGACAGGGGCCACCGGGGAGCTGTTTTTT. The chain joins TRBV11-3 to TRBJ2-2; 8 bases agree with TRBD1. CDR1 SGHNT and CDR2 YENEEA come from the germline V gene. The CDR3 extends over 16 amino acids. Trimming cost V 0 bases and J 4 bases; bases outside gene matches: 4.

This clonotype has ten or more counts. The genes are TRBV15 and TRBJ2-3; 8 bases match TRBD2. This CDR3 spans 14 amino acids. The germline CDR1 and CDR2 sequences are LNHNV and YYDKDF (reference sequence). J was trimmed by 6 bases and V by 5 bases; bases with no gene match: 7. As DNA, the CDR3 is TGTGCCACCAGCCTCGCTAGCGGGTGGGATACGCAGTATTTT. This translates into CATSLASGWDTQYF. Complete variable domain (other parts from reference TRBV15 and TRBJ2-3): DAMVIQNPRYQVTQFGKPVTLSCSQTLNHNVMYWYQQKSSQAPKLLFHYYDKDFNNEADTPDNFQSRRPNTSFCFLDIRSPGLGDTAMYLCATSLASGWDTQYFGPGTRLTVL.

The V gene is TRBV6-5, the J gene TRBJ1-4, with TRBD1 matching 9 bases. The CDR3 is 13 residues long. CDR1 and CDR2 (germline): MNHEY, SVGAGI. The J segment lost 6 bases and the V segment lost 11 bases, leaving 7 bases of the junction unmatched. The CDR3 DNA sequence: TGTGCCGTGGGGGGGACAGGGTATGAAAAACTGTTTTTT. It specifies CAVGGTGYEKLFF.

This rearrangement joins TRBV29-1 to TRBJ2-7, with D uncertain. From germline, CDR1 is SQVTM and CDR2 ANQGSEA. Trimming stripped 1 base from V and 4 bases from J, with 8 bases between. The CDR3 consists of 12 residues. As DNA, the CDR3 is TGCAGCGTTGAAGGACGTAGGTACGAGCAGTACTTC. This encodes CSVEGRRYEQYF.

The V and J genes are TRBV24-1 and TRBJ2-7; weak D call: TRBD1 (7 bases). Trimming removed 4 bases at V and 4 bases at J, with 31 bases between. The V gene's germline CDR1 is KGHDR and CDR2 SFDVKD. The CDR3 is 20 amino acids. As DNA, the CDR3 is TGTGCCACCAGTGAATTACGAGCCCACCGGTGGGAGGACAGGAGATACGAGCAGTACTTC. This encodes CATSELRAHRWEDRRYEQYF.

This clonotype showed up just a few times. The chain is built from TRBV4-1 and TRBJ2-7; D might be TRBD1 or TRBD2, each matching 5 bases. The CDR3 is made up of 16 amino acids. Germline V CDR1 and CDR2: MGHRA, YSYEKL. V was shortened by 2 bases and J by 3 bases, with 17 bases between the two germline ends. CDR3 nucleotides: TGCGCCAGCAGCCAAAAGGCCGGGACGACTTACTACGAGCAGTACTTC. Amino acids: CASSQKAGTTYYEQYF.

This chain connects TRBV13 to TRBJ2-1; 8 bases line up with TRBD2. CDR3 size: 19 residues. The V and J ends lost 4 bases and 0 bases, in that order; junction bases with no gene match: 14. The V gene's germline CDR1 is PRHDT and CDR2 FYEKMQ (reference sequence). DNA for the CDR3: TGTGCCAGCAGCTCCACCCGACTAGCGCCAACACGCTCCTACAATGAGCAGTTCTTC. This translates into CASSSTRLAPTRSYNEQFF.